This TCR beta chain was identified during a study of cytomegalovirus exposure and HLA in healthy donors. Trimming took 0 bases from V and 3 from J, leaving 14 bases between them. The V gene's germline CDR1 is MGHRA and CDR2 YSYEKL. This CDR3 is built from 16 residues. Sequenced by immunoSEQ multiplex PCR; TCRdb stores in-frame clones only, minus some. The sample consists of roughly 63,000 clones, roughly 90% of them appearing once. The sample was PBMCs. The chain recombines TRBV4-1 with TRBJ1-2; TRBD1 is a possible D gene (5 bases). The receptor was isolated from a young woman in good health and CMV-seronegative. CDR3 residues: CASSQEGGERDYGYTF. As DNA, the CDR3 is TGCGCCAGCAGCCAAGAGGGGGGGGAGCGGGACTATGGCTACACCTTC.